This T cell receptor beta chain comes out of a study of OX40 agonist ivuxolimab in advanced cancers. Notes on the study in general: By week 6 at 0.1 to 3.0 mg/kg, blood CD4+ and CD8+ T cells had expanded clonally.

This clone has just one count. The antigen is not known. Profiled with immunoSEQ multiplex PCR; TCRdb holds only in-frame clones, not every one. The repertoire consists of around 81,000 clones, with about 80% occurring once and the leading ten covering 6.6%. This sequence originates from an adult with an advanced solid tumor such as melanoma, head and neck, liver or kidney cancer. The sample in question was CD4+ or CD8+ T cells sorted from blood, obtained in a trial of the OX40 agonist ivuxolimab.

The CDR3 DNA reads as TGTGCCAGCAGCGGCGGACACGGCAATAACTATGGCTACACCTTC. The encoded protein is CASSGGHGNNYGYTF. The chain has TRBV7-9 and TRBJ1-2; possibly TRBD1 for D (5 bases). The V end was cut by 5 bases, the J end by 1 base, with 14 bases between. CDR1 is SEHNR, CDR2 FQNEAQ, per germline (reference sequence). The CDR3 has 15 residues.